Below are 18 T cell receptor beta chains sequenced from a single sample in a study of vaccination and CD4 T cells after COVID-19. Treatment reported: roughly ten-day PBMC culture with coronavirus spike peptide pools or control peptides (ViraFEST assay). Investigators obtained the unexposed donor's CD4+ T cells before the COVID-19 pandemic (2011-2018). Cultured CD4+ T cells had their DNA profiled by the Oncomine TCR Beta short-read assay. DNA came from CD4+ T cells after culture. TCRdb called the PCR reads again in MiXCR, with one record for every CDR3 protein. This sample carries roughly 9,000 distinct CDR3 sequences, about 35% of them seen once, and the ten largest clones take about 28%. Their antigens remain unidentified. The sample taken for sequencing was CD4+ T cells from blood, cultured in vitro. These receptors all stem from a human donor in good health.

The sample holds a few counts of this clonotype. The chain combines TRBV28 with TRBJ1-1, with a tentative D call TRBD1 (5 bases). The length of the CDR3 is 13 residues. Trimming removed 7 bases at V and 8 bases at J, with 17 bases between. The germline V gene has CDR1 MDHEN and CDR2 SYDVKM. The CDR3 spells CASIPLGGTEAFF. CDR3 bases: TGTGCCAGCATTCCCCTCGGGGGTACCGAAGCTTTCTTT.

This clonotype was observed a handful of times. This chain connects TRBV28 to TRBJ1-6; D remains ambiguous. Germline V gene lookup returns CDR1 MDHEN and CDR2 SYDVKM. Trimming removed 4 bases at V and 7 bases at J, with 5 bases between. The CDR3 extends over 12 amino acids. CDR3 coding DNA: TGTGCCAGCAGTTACCGCAATTCACCCCTCCACTTT. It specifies CASSYRNSPLHF. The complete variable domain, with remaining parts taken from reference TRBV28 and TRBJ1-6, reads DVKVTQSSRYLVKRTGEKVFLECVQDMDHENMFWYRQDPGLGLRLIYFSYDVKMKEKGDIPEGYSVSREKKERFSLILESASTNQTSMYLCASSYRNSPLHFGNGTRLTVT.

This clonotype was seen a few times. The CDR3 DNA sequence: TGTGCCAGCAGTCCCCGGGACGGTTTCAATCAGCCCCAGCATTTT. Its translation: CASSPRDGFNQPQHF. The rearrangement uses TRBV28 and TRBJ1-5, with a weak D call TRBD1 (5 bases). Germline CDR1 reads MDHEN; CDR2 reads SYDVKM. V shed 5 bases and J shed 3 bases, with 14 bases lying between them. The length of the CDR3 is 15 residues.

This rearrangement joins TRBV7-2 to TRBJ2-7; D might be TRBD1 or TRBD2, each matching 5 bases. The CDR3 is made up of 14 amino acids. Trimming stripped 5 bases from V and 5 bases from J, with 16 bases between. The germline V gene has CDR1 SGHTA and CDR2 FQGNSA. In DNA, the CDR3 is TGTGCCAGCAGCCGGGGTATGAGGGGAGACGAGCAGTACTTC. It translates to CASSRGMRGDEQYF.

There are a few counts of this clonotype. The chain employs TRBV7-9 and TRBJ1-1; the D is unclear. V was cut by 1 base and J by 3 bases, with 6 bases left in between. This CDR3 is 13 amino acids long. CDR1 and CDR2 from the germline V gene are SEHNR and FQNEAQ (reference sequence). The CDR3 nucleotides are TGTGCCAGCAGCTTAGAGGGAGACACTGAAGCTTTCTTT. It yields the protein CASSLEGDTEAFF. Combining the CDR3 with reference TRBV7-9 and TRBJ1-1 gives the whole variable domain DTGVSQNPRHKITKRGQNVTFRCDPISEHNRLYWYRQTLGQGPEFLTYFQNEAQLEKSRLLSDRFSAERPKGSFSTLEIQRTEQGDSAMYLCASSLEGDTEAFFGQGTRLTVV.

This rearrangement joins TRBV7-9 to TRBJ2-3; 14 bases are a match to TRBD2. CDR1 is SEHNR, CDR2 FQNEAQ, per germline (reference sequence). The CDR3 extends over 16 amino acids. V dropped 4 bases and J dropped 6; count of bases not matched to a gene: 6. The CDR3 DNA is TGTGCCAGCAGCTGGGGGACTAGCGGGGGTTCGGATACGCAGTATTTT. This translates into CASSWGTSGGSDTQYF.

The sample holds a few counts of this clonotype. In nucleotides, the CDR3 is TGTGCCAGCAGCTTAAGGTCCCTTCCGGCGTCCTACAATGAGCAGTTCTTC. Its protein is CASSLRSLPASYNEQFF. The gene calls are TRBV7-3 and TRBJ2-1; D gene ambiguous. The V end was cut by 1 base, the J end by 1 base, with 14 bases between. This CDR3 is 17 amino acids long. Germline CDR1 reads SGHTA; CDR2 reads FQGTGA.

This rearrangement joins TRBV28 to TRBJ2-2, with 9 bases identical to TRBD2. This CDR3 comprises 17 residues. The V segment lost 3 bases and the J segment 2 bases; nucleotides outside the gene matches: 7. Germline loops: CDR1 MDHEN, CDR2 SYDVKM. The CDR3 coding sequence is TGTGCCAGCAGTTTCCTCGGACTAGCGAACAACACCGGGGAGCTGTTTTTT. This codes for CASSFLGLANNTGELFF.

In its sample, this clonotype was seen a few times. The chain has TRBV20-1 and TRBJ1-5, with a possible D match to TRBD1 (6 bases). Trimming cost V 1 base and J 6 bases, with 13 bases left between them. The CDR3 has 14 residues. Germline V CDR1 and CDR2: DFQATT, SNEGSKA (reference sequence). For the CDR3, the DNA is TGCAGTGCTAGAGTAGGGGAGGGGGGTCAGCCCCAGCATTTT. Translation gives CSARVGEGGQPQHF.

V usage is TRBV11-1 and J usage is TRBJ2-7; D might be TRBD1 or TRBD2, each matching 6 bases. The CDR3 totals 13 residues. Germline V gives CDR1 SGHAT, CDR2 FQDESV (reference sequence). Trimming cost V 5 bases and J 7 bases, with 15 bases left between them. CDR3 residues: CASSVGGTPEQYF. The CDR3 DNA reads TGTGCCAGCAGCGTAGGCGGGACACCGGAGCAGTACTTC.

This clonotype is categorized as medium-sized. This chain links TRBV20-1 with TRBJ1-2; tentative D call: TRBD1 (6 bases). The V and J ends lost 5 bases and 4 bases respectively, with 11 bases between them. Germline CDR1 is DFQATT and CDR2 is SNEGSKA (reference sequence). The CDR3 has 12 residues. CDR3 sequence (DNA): TGCAGTGCTCCGGACAGCCGCTATGGCTACACCTTC. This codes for CSAPDSRYGYTF.

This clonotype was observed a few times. CDR3 region: CASSYFSGTSDQETQYF. In DNA form, the CDR3 reads TGTGCCAGCAGTTACTTCTCCGGGACTAGCGACCAAGAGACCCAGTACTTC. This sequence joins TRBV6-5 and TRBJ2-5; 10 nucleotides agree with TRBD2. The CDR3 contains 17 residues. The junction had 5 bases not matched to a gene; V was cut back by 1 base and J by 0 bases. CDR1 and CDR2 from the germline V gene are MNHEY and SVGAGI.

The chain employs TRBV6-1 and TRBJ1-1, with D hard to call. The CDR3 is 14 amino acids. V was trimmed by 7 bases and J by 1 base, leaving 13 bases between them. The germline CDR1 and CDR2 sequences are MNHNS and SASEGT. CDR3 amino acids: CASIFHPGNTEAFF. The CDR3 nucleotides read TGTGCCAGCATCTTCCACCCGGGGAACACTGAAGCTTTCTTT.

For the CDR3, the DNA is TGTGCCAGCAGGCCAACCCACGGACAGGGGAGCAATCAGCCCCAGCATTTT. This encodes CASRPTHGQGSNQPQHF. V and J are TRBV6-1 and TRBJ1-5, with 9 bases that match TRBD1. Germline trimming cut 6 bases from V and 1 base from J; bases unmatched to any gene: 10. CDR1 MNHNS and CDR2 SASEGT come from the germline V gene. The CDR3 has 17 amino acids.

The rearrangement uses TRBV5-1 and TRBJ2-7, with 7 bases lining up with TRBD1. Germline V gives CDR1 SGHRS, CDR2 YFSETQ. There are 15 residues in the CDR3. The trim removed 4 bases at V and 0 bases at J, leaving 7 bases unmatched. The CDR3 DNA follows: TGCGCCAGCAGCCCGGGGACAGCTGTCTCCTACGAGCAGTACTTC. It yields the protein CASSPGTAVSYEQYF.

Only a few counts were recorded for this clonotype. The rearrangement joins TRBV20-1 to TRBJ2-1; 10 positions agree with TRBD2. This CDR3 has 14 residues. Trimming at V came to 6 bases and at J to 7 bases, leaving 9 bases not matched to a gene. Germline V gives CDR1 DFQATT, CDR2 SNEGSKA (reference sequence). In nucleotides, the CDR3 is TGCAGTGCGGGGGGACTAGCGTTAAGTAATGAGCAGTTCTTC. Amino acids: CSAGGLALSNEQFF.

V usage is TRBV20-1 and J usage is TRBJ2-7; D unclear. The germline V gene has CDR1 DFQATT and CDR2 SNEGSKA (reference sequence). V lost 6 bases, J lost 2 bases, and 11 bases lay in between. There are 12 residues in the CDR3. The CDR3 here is CSAPDGPYEQYF. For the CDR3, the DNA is TGCAGTGCCCCGGACGGTCCCTACGAGCAGTACTTC.

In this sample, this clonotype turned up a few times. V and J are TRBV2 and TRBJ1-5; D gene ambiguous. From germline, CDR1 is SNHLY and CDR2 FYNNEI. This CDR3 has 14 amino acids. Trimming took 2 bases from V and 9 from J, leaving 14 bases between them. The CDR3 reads CASSESGSIAPQHF. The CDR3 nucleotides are TGTGCCAGCAGTGAATCTGGCTCCATTGCGCCCCAGCATTTT. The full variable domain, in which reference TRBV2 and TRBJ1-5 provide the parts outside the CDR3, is EPEVTQTPSHQVTQMGQEVILRCVPISNHLYFYWYRQILGQKVEFLVSFYNNEISEKSEIFDDQFSVERPDGSNFTLKIRSTKLEDSAMYFCASSESGSIAPQHFGDGTRLSIL.